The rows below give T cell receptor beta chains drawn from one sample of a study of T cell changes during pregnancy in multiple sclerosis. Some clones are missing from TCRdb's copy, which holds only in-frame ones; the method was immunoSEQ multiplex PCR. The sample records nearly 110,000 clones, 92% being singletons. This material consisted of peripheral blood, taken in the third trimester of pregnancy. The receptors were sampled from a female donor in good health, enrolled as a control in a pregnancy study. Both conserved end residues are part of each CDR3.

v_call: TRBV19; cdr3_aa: CASSIQDTQYF
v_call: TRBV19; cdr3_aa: CASSMGDRVDGYTF
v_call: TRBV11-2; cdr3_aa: CASSTREGRNQPQHF
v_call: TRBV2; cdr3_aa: CASSTDRGNEQFF
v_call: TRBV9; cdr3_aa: CASSGGATYEQYF
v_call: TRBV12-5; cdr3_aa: CASGLDGIVVDTQYF
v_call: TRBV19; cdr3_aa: CASSTGTGRRYEQYF
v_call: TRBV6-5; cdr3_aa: CASSYSRGGSQPQHF
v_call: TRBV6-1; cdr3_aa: CASMEPGRSPEAFF
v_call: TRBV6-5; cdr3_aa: CASSYGADISGNTIYF
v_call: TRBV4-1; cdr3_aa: CASSPYTGTGDNQPQHF
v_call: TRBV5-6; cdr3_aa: CASSGAGSGNTEAFF
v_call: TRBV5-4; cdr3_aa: CASSVPSPGGPLAGANVLTF
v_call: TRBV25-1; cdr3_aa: CASSLALASSYEQYF
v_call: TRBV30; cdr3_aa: CAWSTGMNTEAFF
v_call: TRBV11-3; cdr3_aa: CASSLGTGAETQYF
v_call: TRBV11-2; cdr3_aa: CASSLDWAGGRGTDTQYF
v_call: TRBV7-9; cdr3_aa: CASSPSGGDLLTYNEQFF
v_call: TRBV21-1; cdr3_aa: CASPPTDSNQPQHF
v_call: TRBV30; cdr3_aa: CAWSLQGAWGYTF
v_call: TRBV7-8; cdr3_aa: CASRIVGGTGELFF
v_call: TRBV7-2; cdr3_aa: CASSPDRELGQPQHF
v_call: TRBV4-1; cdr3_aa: CASSQASGGNGQYF
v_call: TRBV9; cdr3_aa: CASSDPGTVNEKLFF
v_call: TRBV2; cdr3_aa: CASSNQGANTEAFF
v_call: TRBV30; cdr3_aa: CAWSRAGGGYTF
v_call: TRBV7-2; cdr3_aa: CASSLGSGGQDTQYF
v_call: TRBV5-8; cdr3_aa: CASSYDRELVYGYTF
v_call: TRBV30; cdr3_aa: CAWSVAGATEAFF